This is a list of T cell receptor beta chains from one sample in a study of graft-versus-host responses after intestinal transplantation. Method: immunoSEQ multiplex PCR; TCRdb's copy keeps in-frame clones and lacks some. Of 17,000 or so clones listed, less than 50% are singletons. Material: alloreactive CD8+ T cells from a mixed lymphocyte reaction culture, obtained before intestinal transplant. The receptors were sampled from a human patient who received an intestinal transplant. Both conserved end residues are part of each CDR3. A D gene is named only where the DNA matches it firmly. Size is omitted from some rows. Given values are once, few, many or a class for expanded clones.

TRBJ2-5 | . | TRBV27 | . | CASSLTGIETQYF | TGTGCCAGCAGTTTAACAGGGATAGAGACCCAGTACTTC
TRBJ2-7 | . | TRBV4-1 | . | CASSQVQGSYEQYF | TGCGCCAGCAGCCAAGTACAGGGTTCCTACGAGCAGTACTTC
TRBJ1-3 | . | TRBV6-5 | TRBD1 | CASRRTGAGNTIYF | TGTGCCAGCAGACGGACAGGGGCTGGAAACACCATATATTTT
TRBJ1-2 | . | TRBV7-9 | . | CASSPWTDDGYTF | TGTGCCAGCAGCCCATGGACAGACGACGGCTACACCTTC
TRBJ2-3 | . | TRBV5-1 | TRBD2 | CASSLGAGSTDTQYF | TGCGCCAGCAGCTTGGGAGCGGGGAGCACAGATACGCAGTATTTT
TRBJ1-2 | . | TRBV20-1 | . | CNRNYGYTF | TGCAACCGAAACTATGGCTACACCTTC
TRBJ1-5 | . | TRBV10-2 | . | CASSPWRQPQHF | TGCGCCAGCAGCCCCTGGCGACAGCCCCAGCATTTT
TRBJ2-3 | . | TRBV29-1 | . | CSVEGTGFTDTQYF | TGCAGCGTTGAAGGGACTGGATTCACAGATACGCAGTATTTT
TRBJ2-7 | medium-sized | TRBV27 | . | CASSQYGPGQPSYEQYF | TGTGCCAGCAGTCAATACGGACCGGGACAACCGTCCTACGAGCAGTACTTC
TRBJ2-1 | few | TRBV27 | . | CASSLSGVNEQFF | TGTGCCAGCAGTTTATCGGGGGTTAATGAGCAGTTCTTC
TRBJ2-3 | . | TRBV10-3 | TRBD2 | CAISVTTSGREHGGTDTQYF | TGTGCCATCAGTGTGACGACTAGCGGGAGAGAACATGGAGGCACAGATACGCAGTATTTT
TRBJ2-7 | . | TRBV4-1 | TRBD2 | CASSQEGLAAPYEQYF | TGCGCCAGCAGCCAAGAGGGACTAGCGGCACCCTACGAGCAGTACTTC
TRBJ2-7 | medium-sized | TRBV7-9 | . | CASSLVGEAEVKEYF | TGTGCCAGCAGCTTAGTTGGCGAGGCCGAGGTTAAGGAGTACTTC
TRBJ1-2 | medium-sized | TRBV5-1 | . | CASSLEADYGYTF | TGCGCCAGCAGCTTGGAGGCCGACTATGGCTACACCTTC
TRBJ1-2 | few | TRBV4-3 | . | CASSQEVRDHYGYTF | TGCGCCAGCAGCCAAGAAGTCAGGGACCACTATGGCTACACCTTC
TRBJ1-1 | once | TRBV25-1 | . | CASSVGVNTEAFF | TGCGCCAGCAGTGTAGGAGTGAACACTGAAGCTTTCTTT
TRBJ2-3 | . | TRBV4-1 | TRBD2 | CASSQLLAGGHAYTQYF | TGCGCCAGCAGCCAATTACTAGCGGGAGGGCATGCATATACGCAGTATTTT
TRBJ2-1 | medium-sized | TRBV10-1 | TRBD2 | CASSDTAGGFRFF | TGCGCCAGCAGTGATACAGCGGGAGGTTTTCGGTTCTTC
TRBJ2-7 | medium-sized | TRBV14 | . | CASSPSHGGPYEQYF | TGTGCCAGCAGCCCGTCACACGGGGGGCCCTACGAGCAGTACTTC
TRBJ1-1 | few | TRBV4-1 | . | CASSQDLAGLNTEAFF | TGCGCCAGCAGCCAAGATCTGGCAGGGCTGAACACTGAAGCTTTCTTT
TRBJ2-7 | . | TRBV10-2 | . | CASVGGWAYEQYF | TGCGCCAGCGTCGGGGGCTGGGCCTACGAGCAGTACTTC
TRBJ2-7 | . | TRBV19 | TRBD1 | CASSLQGALNEQYF | TGTGCCAGTAGTTTACAGGGGGCCCTTAACGAGCAGTACTTC
TRBJ1-1 | . | TRBV6-1 | . | CASSFGQNTEAFF | TGTGCCAGCAGTTTCGGACAGAACACTGAAGCTTTCTTT
TRBJ1-1 | . | TRBV4-2 | . | CASSQDRRGWAEAFF | TGTGCCAGCAGCCAAGATCGGAGGGGTTGGGCTGAAGCTTTCTTT